Below, one T cell receptor (beta chain) is given with its context. The antigen remains unidentified. The data were obtained in a study of shared clonotypes between healthy human individuals. Study-wide context: Donors consisted of two women and a few men between 18 and 49. Study-wide findings and caveats: Blood was the only sampled material, and tissue repertoires likely differ.

The CD8 memory fraction combined CD45RO+ cells with TemRA cells (CCR7-negative CD45RA+). Repertoires were generated with immunoSEQ multiplex PCR, while TCRdb's copy carries only in-frame clones and drops some. There are 600,000 to 750,000 clones in the sample; about 90% occur only once, and about 34% lies in the top ten. This clonotype was obtained from a man younger than 35 in good health. Some clones in this sample may be carry-over from other donors' samples. The sample was memory CD8+ T cells from PBMCs. Subset denoted: CD45RO+ cells pooled with CCR7-negative TemRA cells.

DNA of the CDR3: TGCGCCAGCAGTGAGCTAGGACTACTCTTCAATGAGCAGTTCTTC. It codes for CASSELGLLFNEQFF. The genes are TRBV10-1 and TRBJ2-1; D possibly corresponds to TRBD2 (6 bases). The CDR3 length is 15 residues. CDR1 is WNHNN and CDR2 is SYGVQD in the germline V gene (reference sequence). V lost 2 bases, J lost 6 bases, and 14 bases lay in between.